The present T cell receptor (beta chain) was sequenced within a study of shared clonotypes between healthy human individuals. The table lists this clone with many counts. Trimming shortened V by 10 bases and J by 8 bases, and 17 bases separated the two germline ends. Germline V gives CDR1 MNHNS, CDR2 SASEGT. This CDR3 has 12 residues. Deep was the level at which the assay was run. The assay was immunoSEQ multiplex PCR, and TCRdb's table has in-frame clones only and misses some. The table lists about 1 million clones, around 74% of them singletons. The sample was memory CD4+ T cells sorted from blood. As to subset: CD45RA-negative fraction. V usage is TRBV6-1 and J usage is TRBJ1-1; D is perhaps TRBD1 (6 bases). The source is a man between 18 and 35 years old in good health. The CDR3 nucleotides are TGTGCCACCTCACCCCCAGGGGAAGAAGCTTTCTTT. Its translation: CATSPPGEEAFF.